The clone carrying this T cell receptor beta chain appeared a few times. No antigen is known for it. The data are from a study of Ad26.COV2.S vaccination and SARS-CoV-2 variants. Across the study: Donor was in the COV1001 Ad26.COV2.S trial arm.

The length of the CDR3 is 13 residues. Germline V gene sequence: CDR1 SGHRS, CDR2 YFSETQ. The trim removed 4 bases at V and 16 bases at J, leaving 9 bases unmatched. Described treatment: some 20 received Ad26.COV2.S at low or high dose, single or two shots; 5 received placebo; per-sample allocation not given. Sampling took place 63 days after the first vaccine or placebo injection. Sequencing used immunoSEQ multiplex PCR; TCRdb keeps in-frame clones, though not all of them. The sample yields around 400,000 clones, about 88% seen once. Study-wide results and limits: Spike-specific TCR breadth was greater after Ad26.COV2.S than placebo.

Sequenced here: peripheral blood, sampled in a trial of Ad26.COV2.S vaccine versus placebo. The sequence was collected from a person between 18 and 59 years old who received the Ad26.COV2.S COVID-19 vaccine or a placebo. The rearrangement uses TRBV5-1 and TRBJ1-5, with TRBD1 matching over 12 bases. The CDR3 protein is CASSLSGDRGLHF. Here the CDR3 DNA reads TGCGCCAGCAGCCTCAGTGGGGACAGGGGGCTACATTTT.